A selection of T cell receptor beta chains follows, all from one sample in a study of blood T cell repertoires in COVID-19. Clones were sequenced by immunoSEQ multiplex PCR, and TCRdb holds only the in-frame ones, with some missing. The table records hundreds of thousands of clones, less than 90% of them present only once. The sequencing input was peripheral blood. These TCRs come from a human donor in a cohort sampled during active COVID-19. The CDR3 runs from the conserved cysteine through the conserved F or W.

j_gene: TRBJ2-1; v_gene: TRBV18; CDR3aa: CASSPSEGSYNEQFF
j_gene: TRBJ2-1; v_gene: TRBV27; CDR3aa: CASSFSVGSSYNEQFF
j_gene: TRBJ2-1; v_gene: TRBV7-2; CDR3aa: CASSLPTNEQFF
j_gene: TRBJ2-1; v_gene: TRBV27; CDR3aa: CASSFRLALYNEQFF
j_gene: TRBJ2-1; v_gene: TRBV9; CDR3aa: CASSLTSNSYNEQFF
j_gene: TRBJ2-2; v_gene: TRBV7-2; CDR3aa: CASSRKQGNTGELFF
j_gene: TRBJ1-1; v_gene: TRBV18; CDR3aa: CASSTTGGSEAFF
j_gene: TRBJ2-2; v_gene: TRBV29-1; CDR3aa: CSGSTGEATGELFF
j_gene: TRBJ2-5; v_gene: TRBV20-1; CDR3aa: CSASGGTNQETQYF
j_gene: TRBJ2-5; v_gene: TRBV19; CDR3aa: CASSWRETQYF
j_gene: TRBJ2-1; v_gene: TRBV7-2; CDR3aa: CASSSFDTNEQFF
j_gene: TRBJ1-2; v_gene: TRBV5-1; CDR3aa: CASSLGGHYGYTF
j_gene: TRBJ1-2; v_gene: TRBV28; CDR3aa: CASVQGNRDYGYTF
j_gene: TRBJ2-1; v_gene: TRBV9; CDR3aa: CASTATFGLAGSFGVNEQFF
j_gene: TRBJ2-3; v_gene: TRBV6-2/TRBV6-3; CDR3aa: CASSYSASGRTDTQYF
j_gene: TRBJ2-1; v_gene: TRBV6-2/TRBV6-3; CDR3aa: CASSPLITMGGNEQFF
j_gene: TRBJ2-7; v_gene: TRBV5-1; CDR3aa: CASSLQGQGPYEQYF
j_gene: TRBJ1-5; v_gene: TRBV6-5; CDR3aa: CASSYRGSADQPQHF
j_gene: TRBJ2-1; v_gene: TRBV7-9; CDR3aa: CASSLEGSGRYNEQFF
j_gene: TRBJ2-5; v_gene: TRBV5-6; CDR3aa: CASSLGSSGRGETQYF
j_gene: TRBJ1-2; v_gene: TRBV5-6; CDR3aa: CASSFSGGIANYGYTF
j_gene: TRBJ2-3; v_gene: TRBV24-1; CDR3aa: CATASGRSTDTQYF
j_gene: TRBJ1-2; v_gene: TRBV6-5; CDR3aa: CASSPGGAVGYTF
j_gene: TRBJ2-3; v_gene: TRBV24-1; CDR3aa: CATSDSGGAADTQYF
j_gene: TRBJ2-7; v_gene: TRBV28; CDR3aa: CASKGPYEQYF